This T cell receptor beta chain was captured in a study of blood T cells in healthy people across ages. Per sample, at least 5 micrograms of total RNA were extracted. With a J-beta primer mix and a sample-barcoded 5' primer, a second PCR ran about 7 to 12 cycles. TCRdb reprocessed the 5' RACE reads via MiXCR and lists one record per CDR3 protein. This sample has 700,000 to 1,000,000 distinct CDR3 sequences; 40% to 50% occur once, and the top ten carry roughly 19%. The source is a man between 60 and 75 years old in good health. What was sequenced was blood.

The CDR3 DNA follows: TGTGCCAGCACCGACGGAAGGACTAGCGGGGGTTCCCAAGAGACCCAGTACTTC. Protein sequence: CASTDGRTSGGSQETQYF. The chain couples TRBV3-1 to TRBJ2-5; 13 nucleotides agree with TRBD2. Per the germline V gene, CDR1 is LGHDT and CDR2 is YNNKEL (reference sequence). V lost 7 bases and J lost 1; bases outside the gene matches: 12. The CDR3 contains 18 residues.